These 24 T cell receptor beta chains share one sample of origin, sequenced in a study of metastatic and nonmetastatic thyroid tumors. MiXCR reprocessed the PCR reads for TCRdb. Altogether approximately 15,000 clones are present, approximately 13% being singletons, with the ten largest covering 15%. All patients were untreated before thyroid surgery. Material for sequencing was tumor tissue. The receptors stem from a female donor with papillary thyroid cancer or a benign thyroid nodule (not recorded which). Some clones in this sample may be carry-over from other donors' samples.

This clone is medium-sized in the sample. The chain links TRBV4-2 to TRBJ2-7; possible D gene TRBD1, 5 bases. CDR1 and CDR2 from the germline V gene are LGHNA and YNFKEQ. The CDR3 has 15 residues. Trimming removed 4 bases at V and 2 bases at J, with 15 bases between. The CDR3 loop is CASSPGQGEPYEQYF. DNA for the CDR3: TGTGCCAGCAGCCCCGGGCAGGGCGAACCCTACGAGCAGTACTTC.

This clone came up many times. The chain links TRBV28 to TRBJ2-5; no firm D call. V was clipped by 7 bases and J by 1 base, with 10 bases between them. Germline V gene lookup returns CDR1 MDHEN and CDR2 SYDVKM. The CDR3 totals 13 residues. CDR3 sequence reads: CASNGNTQETQYF. The DNA for the CDR3 is TGTGCCAGCAACGGCAACACCCAAGAGACCCAGTACTTC.

Ten or more counts support this clone. The chain is built from TRBV11-2 and TRBJ2-7; 8 nucleotides align to TRBD2. V lost 3 bases to trimming and J lost 0 bases; unmatched junction nucleotides: 7. The CDR3 sequence is 16 residues long. Germline CDR1 SGHAT, CDR2 FQNNGV. CDR3 DNA sequence: TGTGCCAGCAGCTTGGACGCGGGGGGATTCTCCTACGAGCAGTACTTC. As protein: CASSLDAGGFSYEQYF.

This clone was seen ten or more times. J is TRBJ1-3 and V is TRBV5-1; D might be TRBD1 (6 bases). Germline values: CDR1 SGHRS, CDR2 YFSETQ. V was pared by 5 bases and J by 3 bases, with 18 bases between. This CDR3 contains 16 residues. The CDR3 DNA is TGCGCCAGCAGTCATGGGAGCGGGGGCCTTGGAAACACCATATATTTT. Residues: CASSHGSGGLGNTIYF.

This clone was seen many times. In DNA, the CDR3 is TGTGCCAGCAGTTACAAGGGACCGCACTATGGCTACACCTTC. Protein: CASSYKGPHYGYTF. The rearrangement links TRBV6-5 to TRBJ1-2; weak D call: TRBD1 (5 bases). Germline V gene data show CDR1 as MNHEY and CDR2 as SVGAGI. V lost 2 bases and J lost 3, with 10 bases in between. The CDR3 covers 14 residues.

Only a few counts were recorded for this clone. One base away lies a much larger clone, so this may be a sequencing read error. The chain links TRBV18 to TRBJ2-5; D unclear. From germline, CDR1 is KGHSH and CDR2 LQKENI. The CDR3 sequence is 11 residues long. This chain's CDR3 is CASSTLEAQYF. For the CDR3, the DNA is TGTGCCAGCTCAACTTTAGAGGCCCAGTACTTC. The complete variable domain, with remaining parts taken from reference TRBV18 and TRBJ2-5, reads NAGVMQNPRHLVRRRGQEARLRCSPMKGHSHVYWYRQLPEEGLKFMVYLQKENIIDESGMPKERFSAEFPKEGPSILRIQQVVRGDSAAYFCASSTLEAQYFGPGTRLLVL.

The chain combines TRBV25-1 with TRBJ2-7, with 13 bases fitting TRBD2. Germline CDR1 MGHDK, CDR2 SYGVNS. V lost 7 bases and J lost 3; bases outside the gene matches: 12. This CDR3 has 17 amino acids. The CDR3 sequence is CASIGSRTSGGHYEQYF. CDR3 bases: TGTGCCAGCATAGGCTCACGGACTAGCGGGGGACACTACGAGCAGTACTTC.

This clone occurred many times. This chain connects TRBV12-3 or TRBV12-4 to TRBJ1-5; TRBD1 matches at 8 bases. The CDR3 has 16 residues. Losses at the gene ends were 6 bases for V and 6 bases for J; bases not matched to a gene: 13. DNA of the CDR3: TGTGCCAGCAGCTCTCTAACAGGGGGGGCAAGTCAGCCCCAGCATTTT. It codes for CASSSLTGGASQPQHF.

This clone was recorded many times. The rearrangement joins TRBV24-1 to TRBJ1-1, with D hard to call. The CDR3 runs 17 residues. Per germline, CDR1 KGHDR and CDR2 SFDVKD. Trimming shortened V by 3 bases and J by 1 base, and 17 bases separated the two germline ends. CDR3: CATSDTATSKGNTEAFF. CDR3 coding DNA: TGTGCCACCAGTGATACAGCTACTTCGAAGGGGAACACTGAAGCTTTCTTT.

The V gene is TRBV6-2 or TRBV6-3, the J gene TRBJ2-7, with D possibly TRBD2 on 7 matching bases. Between the trimmed V and J ends, which lost 6 bases and 0 bases, there was a span of 24 bases. This CDR3 region has 18 residues. Germline loops: CDR1 MNHEY, CDR2 SVGEGT. The CDR3 loop is CASRAEGGRGGNSYEQYF. Here the CDR3 DNA reads TGTGCCAGCAGGGCGGAGGGGGGAAGGGGAGGGAACTCCTACGAGCAGTACTTC.

As regards this clone: The conserved phenylalanine or tryptophan normally closing the CDR3 is absent here, so this likely arose from a read error. The V gene is TRBV2, the J gene TRBJ2-7; D uncertain. Trimming cost V 9 bases and J 3 bases, with 12 bases left between them. CDR3 size: 12 residues. Germline CDR1 and CDR2: SNHLY and FYNNEI. This CDR3 is CARSKTRYEQYC. The CDR3 DNA follows: TGTGCCAGAAGTAAAACTCGCTACGAGCAGTACTGC.

This chain uses TRBV20-1 with TRBJ2-2; D may be TRBD1 (5 bases). The V and J ends lost 3 bases and 0 bases respectively, with 11 bases between them. From germline, CDR1 is DFQATT and CDR2 SNEGSKA (reference sequence). CDR3 length: 15 amino acids. As DNA, the CDR3 is TGCAGTGCTAGTCGGCAGGGCGCGAACACCGGGGAGCTGTTTTTT. This gives the protein CSASRQGANTGELFF.

The V and J genes are TRBV6-1 and TRBJ2-3, with D unresolved. This CDR3 has 16 amino acids. Germline CDR1 is MNHNS and CDR2 is SASEGT. Deletions cut 6 bases from V and 4 bases from J, with 20 bases between. The DNA for the CDR3 is TGTGCCAGCAGCGGAAGGGAAGCGAGAGAGGCAGATACGCAGTATTTT. Translation gives CASSGREAREADTQYF.

This clone has a count of ten or more. The V and J genes are TRBV7-8 and TRBJ1-2, with D maybe TRBD1 (6 bases). This CDR3 is built from 16 residues. The ends were cut back, 1 base at V and 3 bases at J, with 15 bases in the middle. Germline-derived CDR1 and CDR2 are SGHVS and FQNEAQ. The CDR3 coding sequence is TGTGCCAGCAGCTTAGAAGGCCCGGGGGCCCACTATGGCTACACCTTC. As protein: CASSLEGPGAHYGYTF. Drawing the rest from reference TRBV7-8 and TRBJ1-2, the complete variable domain is GAGVSQSPRYKVAKRGQDVALRCDPISGHVSLFWYQQALGQGPEFLTYFQNEAQLDKSGLPSDRFFAERPEGSVSTLKIQRTQQEDSAVYLCASSLEGPGAHYGYTFGSGTRLTVV.

This clone was detected ten times or more. A much larger clonotype is one base distant, so this may be a read error. Given the absence of the conserved phenylalanine or tryptophan at the CDR3 end, a read error is likely. The chain carries TRBV6-5 and TRBJ2-7, with D unclear. CDR3 length equals 11 residues. CDR1 and CDR2 (germline): MNHEY, SVGAGI. V lost 4 bases, J lost 9 bases, and 10 bases lay in between. The CDR3 here is CASSSLIAQYL. The CDR3 nucleotides are TGTGCCAGCAGTTCCCTCATTGCGCAGTACCTC.

V usage is TRBV6-1 and J usage is TRBJ1-6; TRBD1 matches at 8 bases. After removal of 3 bases from V and 7 bases from J, the junction contained 2 bases not matched to a gene. Per the germline V gene, CDR1 is MNHNS and CDR2 is SASEGT. This CDR3 has 14 amino acids. The CDR3 here is CASSDDRGNSPLHF. CDR3 DNA sequence: TGTGCCAGCAGTGATGACAGGGGCAATTCACCCCTCCACTTT.

This clone was seen ten or more times. Other DNA variants within this sample encode the same CDR3. The chain has TRBV29-1 and TRBJ2-7; the D gene is possibly TRBD2 (6 bases). V was clipped by 4 bases and J by 5 bases, with 15 bases between them. Germline V gives CDR1 SQVTM, CDR2 ANQGSEA. This CDR3 has 13 amino acids. The CDR3 is CSVVGSSGHEQYF. The CDR3 DNA is TGCAGCGTTGTCGGATCGAGCGGGCACGAGCAGTACTTC.

V is TRBV20-1 and J is TRBJ2-1; 9 positions match TRBD2. CDR1 is DFQATT, CDR2 SNEGSKA, per germline (reference sequence). The CDR3 has 16 residues. Unmatched junction bases numbered 9, after V lost 0 bases and J lost 6 bases. CDR3 in DNA: TGCAGTGCTAGAGATGGGAGCGGGAGGTGGGTCAATGAGCAGTTCTTC. It translates to CSARDGSGRWVNEQFF.

Ten or more counts support this clone. J is TRBJ2-2 and V is TRBV6-1, with D uncertain. In germline, CDR1 is MNHNS, CDR2 SASEGT. The CDR3 extends over 14 amino acids. V was pared by 6 bases and J by 0 bases, with 8 bases between. For the CDR3, the DNA is TGTGCCAGCAGCCGTGACACGAACACCGGGGAGCTGTTTTTT. This sequence encodes CASSRDTNTGELFF.

In this sample, this clone turned up many times. The chain carries TRBV19 and TRBJ2-1; 16 bases map to TRBD2. CDR1 is LNHDA and CDR2 is SQIVND in the germline V gene (reference sequence). After removal of 5 bases from V and 8 bases from J, the junction contained 9 bases not matched to a gene. This CDR3 has 17 amino acids. CDR3 sequence: CASSSPGLAGGFYEQFF. The CDR3 nucleotides read TGTGCCAGTAGTTCACCGGGACTAGCGGGGGGGTTCTATGAGCAGTTCTTC.

In its sample, this clone was seen many times. This chain joins TRBV7-3 and TRBJ1-4, with TRBD1 identical over 9 bases. Germline CDR1 SGHTA, CDR2 FQGTGA. With 5 bases clipped from V and 4 bases from J, the junction kept 11 bases outside the gene matches. The CDR3 contains 17 residues. The CDR3 loop reads CASSDTTGQGINEKLFF. CDR3 bases: TGTGCCAGCAGCGATACTACCGGACAGGGGATTAATGAAAAACTGTTTTTT.

For this clone: This may be a read error, as it is one base from a much larger clone. V gene TRBV29-1 combines with J gene TRBJ2-7; D is unresolved. Germline CDR1 is SQVTM and CDR2 is ANQGSEA. CDR3 length: 11 amino acids. V lost 2 bases and J lost 6, with 8 bases in between. The CDR3 DNA sequence: TGCAGCGTTGAAAGTGTGTTCGAGCAGTACTTC. This encodes CSVESVFEQYF.

This clone was observed many times. The chain combines TRBV6-1 with TRBJ2-5; 7 bases match TRBD2. This CDR3 comprises 14 residues. Germline V lookup: CDR1 MNHNS, CDR2 SASEGT. The V segment lost 6 bases and the J segment 5 bases; nucleotides outside the gene matches: 9. CDR3 coding DNA: TGTGCCAGCAGCCGGGACTATTTCTTGGAGACCCAGTACTTC. Residues: CASSRDYFLETQYF.

This clone appeared many times. The V gene is TRBV2, the J gene TRBJ1-5, with D possibly being TRBD1 (5 bases). The germline V gene has CDR1 SNHLY and CDR2 FYNNEI. The CDR3 totals 13 residues. Deletions cut 3 bases from V and 5 bases from J, with 8 bases between. CDR3 DNA: TGTGCCAGCAGTGATCCGGGGGATCAGCCCCAGCATTTT. This sequence encodes CASSDPGDQPQHF.